The 30 T cell receptor beta chains presented below share a single source sample, sequenced in a study of blood T cell repertoires in COVID-19. The table came from immunoSEQ multiplex PCR; TCRdb's copy has only in-frame clones and leaves some out. Of approximately 66,000 clones in the sample, roughly 86% were seen once. The sequenced sample consisted of peripheral blood. The receptors shown here come from a man aged 55-75 years with acute or convalescent COVID-19.

V gene TRBV10-1 combines with J gene TRBJ2-1, with 11 bases matching TRBD2. Losses at the gene ends were 0 bases for V and 9 bases for J; bases not matched to a gene: 7. The CDR3 loop spans 16 amino acids. Germline CDR1 and CDR2: WNHNN and SYGVQD (reference sequence). CDR3 region: CASSESISGGATEQFF. CDR3 nucleotide sequence: TGCGCCAGCAGTGAGTCTATTAGCGGGGGGGCCACTGAGCAGTTCTTC.

V and J are TRBV18 and TRBJ1-2; D is undetermined. V shed 0 bases and J shed 8 bases, with 7 bases lying between them. The CDR3 runs to 12 residues. Germline lookup yields CDR1 KGHSH and CDR2 LQKENI. The CDR3 bases are TGTGCCAGCTCACCACCGGTGGGCGGCTACACCTTC. It codes for CASSPPVGGYTF.

CDR3 coding DNA: TGTGCCAGCAGGTATGGGACAGGGACTTCCTACGAGCAGTACTTC. Protein: CASRYGTGTSYEQYF. The chain combines TRBV27 with TRBJ2-7; 9 bases line up with TRBD1. Trimming cost V 6 bases and J 1 base; bases outside gene matches: 7. The CDR3 length is 15 residues. The germline V gene has CDR1 MNHEY and CDR2 SMNVEV (reference sequence).

V and J are TRBV3-1 (or the pseudogene TRBV3-2) and TRBJ1-1; D is perhaps TRBD1 (5 bases). This CDR3 spans 13 amino acids. V was shortened by 3 bases and J by 6 bases, with 11 bases between the two germline ends. CDR1 is LGHDT, CDR2 YNNKEL, per germline (reference sequence). In DNA form, the CDR3 reads TGTGCCAGCAGCCACCCCACAGGTGCTGAAGCTTTCTTT. As protein: CASSHPTGAEAFF.

The chain joins TRBV6-5 to TRBJ2-7, with 10 bases that match TRBD1. V was clipped by 8 bases and J by 5 bases; unmatched bases: 12. CDR3 length: 15 amino acids. Germline values: CDR1 MNHEY, CDR2 SVGAGI. DNA of the CDR3: TGTGCCAGCGGATCAGCCGGGACAGGGGTCGACGAGCAGTACTTC. This gives the protein CASGSAGTGVDEQYF.

This clone was detected only once. The chain employs TRBV6-5 and TRBJ1-2; D is perhaps TRBD1 (6 bases). The V gene lost 2 bases and the J gene lost 6 bases, with 13 bases spanning the gap. Germline V gene lookup returns CDR1 MNHEY and CDR2 SVGAGI. CDR3 length: 14 residues. The CDR3: CASSYGGGADGYTF. CDR3 in DNA: TGTGCCAGCAGTTACGGTGGGGGGGCGGATGGCTACACCTTC.

This chain links TRBV14 with TRBJ2-3, with a possible D match to TRBD2 (6 bases). Germline loops: CDR1 SGHDN, CDR2 FVKESK. Trimming shortened V by 4 bases and J by 3 bases, and 20 bases separated the two germline ends. The CDR3 contains 17 residues. The CDR3 here is CASSRYVRGAGTDTQYF. The CDR3 bases are TGTGCCAGCAGCCGGTACGTCCGCGGGGCGGGGACAGATACGCAGTATTTT.

V and J are TRBV12-5 and TRBJ2-3, with TRBD2 as a possible D gene (6 bases). Germline V CDR1 and CDR2: LGHNT, FRNRAP. V lost 6 bases and J 2 bases, leaving 15 bases between the germline ends. The CDR3 length is 15 residues. The CDR3 DNA reads as TGTGCTAGTGGGGGGGGAGAAACCTACACAGATACGCAGTATTTT. It specifies CASGGGETYTDTQYF.

The chain joins TRBV7-8 to TRBJ1-2; TRBD1 might be the D (6 bases). Looked up from germline, CDR1 is SGHVS and CDR2 is FQNEAQ. The CDR3 extends over 14 amino acids. V was clipped by 6 bases and J by 4 bases, with 15 bases between them. The CDR3 sequence is CASSYNTGSYGYTF. The DNA for the CDR3 is TGTGCCAGCAGTTACAATACAGGGTCCTATGGCTACACCTTC.

This clone came up once. The V call is TRBV5-1, the J call TRBJ1-2; D not certain. CDR1 and CDR2 (germline): SGHRS, YFSETQ. The CDR3 runs 14 residues. Trimming took 1 base from V and 5 from J, leaving 12 bases between them. The CDR3 DNA reads TGCGCCAGCAGCTTGAGCGTCGGCCTATATGGCTACACCTTC. Translated, it gives CASSLSVGLYGYTF. Full variable domain (remainder filled in from reference TRBV5-1 and TRBJ1-2): KAGVTQTPRYLIKTRGQQVTLSCSPISGHRSVSWYQQTPGQGLQFLFEYFSETQRNKGNFPGRFSGRQFSNSRSEMNVSTLELGDSALYLCASSLSVGLYGYTFGSGTRLTVV.

This rearrangement joins TRBV5-1 to TRBJ2-1, with a tentative D call TRBD2 (6 bases). This CDR3 region has 14 residues. V gave up 6 bases and J gave up 6 bases, with 16 bases separating them. Germline-derived CDR1 and CDR2 are SGHRS and YFSETQ. CDR3 bases: TGCGCCAGCAAACCTGGAGGGCTAGCCAATGAGCAGTTCTTC. It codes for CASKPGGLANEQFF.

The genes are TRBV5-1 and TRBJ1-1, with 9 positions matching TRBD1. The CDR3 sequence is 13 residues long. CDR1 and CDR2 from the germline V gene are SGHRS and YFSETQ. J was trimmed by 5 bases and V by 6 bases; bases with no gene match: 5. The CDR3 DNA reads as TGCGCCAGCACCCAAGGGACAGGGACTGAAGCTTTCTTT. This sequence encodes CASTQGTGTEAFF. Together with reference TRBV5-1 and TRBJ1-1, the CDR3 gives the full variable domain: KAGVTQTPRYLIKTRGQQVTLSCSPISGHRSVSWYQQTPGQGLQFLFEYFSETQRNKGNFPGRFSGRQFSNSRSEMNVSTLELGDSALYLCASTQGTGTEAFFGQGTRLTVV.

V usage is TRBV3-1 (or the pseudogene TRBV3-2) and J usage is TRBJ1-1; unclear D gene. V lost 0 bases and J 0 bases, leaving 8 bases between the germline ends. The CDR3 contains 15 residues. Looked up from germline, CDR1 is LGHDT and CDR2 is YNNKEL (reference sequence). CDR3 nucleotides: TGTGCCAGCAGCCAAGAGAGAGGTCTGAACACTGAAGCTTTCTTT. Translating it yields CASSQERGLNTEAFF.

This chain links TRBV29-1 with TRBJ2-7; possible D gene TRBD1, 5 bases. The length of the CDR3 is 12 residues. Trimming stripped 5 bases from V and 3 bases from J, with 11 bases between. Germline V gene sequence: CDR1 SQVTM, CDR2 ANQGSEA. The CDR3 is CSVTKGLYEQYF. CDR3 nucleotides: TGCAGCGTTACGAAGGGGCTCTACGAGCAGTACTTC.

The gene calls are TRBV4-2 and TRBJ2-1; 7 bases map to TRBD1. The CDR3 has 17 amino acids. J lost 5 bases, V lost 1 base, and 11 bases had no gene match. Germline V gene lookup returns CDR1 LGHNA and CDR2 YNFKEQ. The CDR3 spells CASSQGDRQGRDNEQFF. The CDR3 nucleotides read TGTGCCAGCAGCCAAGGAGACAGACAGGGTCGGGACAATGAGCAGTTCTTC.

The chain combines TRBV9 with TRBJ2-7, with TRBD2 identical over 7 bases. The CDR3 has 14 residues. After removal of 4 bases from V and 3 bases from J, the junction contained 7 bases not matched to a gene. Germline CDR1 reads SGDLS; CDR2 reads YYNGEE. The CDR3 loop reads CASSPSGTFYEQYF. CDR3 nucleotide sequence: TGTGCCAGCAGCCCCAGCGGGACCTTCTACGAGCAGTACTTC.

The chain links TRBV30 to TRBJ1-5; a possible D gene is TRBD1 (5 bases). Germline lookup yields CDR1 GTSNPN and CDR2 SVGIG (reference sequence). Trimming removed 3 bases from V and 6 bases from J, with 18 bases in between. The CDR3 extends over 15 amino acids. The CDR3 sequence: CAWSNPGNQGQPQHF. The CDR3 DNA sequence: TGTGCCTGGAGCAACCCCGGTAACCAGGGTCAGCCCCAGCATTTT.

V and J are TRBV7-3 and TRBJ2-6, with 8 bases aligning to TRBD1. With V trimmed by 5 bases and J by 0 bases, 3 bases remained unmatched. CDR1 is SGHTA and CDR2 is FQGTGA in the germline V gene. The CDR3 runs to 16 residues. CDR3 coding DNA: TGTGCCAGCAGCCGACAGGGGAACTCTGGGGCCAACGTCCTGACTTTC. Its protein product is CASSRQGNSGANVLTF.

The count of this clone is one. The V gene is TRBV7-9, the J gene TRBJ2-7; TRBD1 matches at 7 bases. Looked up from germline, CDR1 is SEHNR and CDR2 is FQNEAQ (reference sequence). CDR3 size: 14 residues. J lost 1 base, V lost 3 bases, and 3 bases had no gene match. The chain's CDR3 is CASSLGDSSYEQYF. The CDR3 bases are TGTGCCAGCAGCTTGGGGGACAGTTCCTACGAGCAGTACTTC.

The rearrangement uses TRBV14 and TRBJ2-4; TRBD1 is a possible D gene (5 bases). This CDR3 is built from 17 residues. In germline, CDR1 is SGHDN, CDR2 FVKESK. Trimming took 4 bases from V and 1 from J, leaving 17 bases between them. CDR3 sequence reads: CASSPQVARVAKNIQYF. Here the CDR3 DNA reads TGTGCCAGCAGCCCACAGGTGGCTCGCGTCGCCAAAAACATTCAGTACTTC. The full variable domain, with the rest looked up from reference TRBV14 and TRBJ2-4, is EAGVTQFPSHSVIEKGQTVTLRCDPISGHDNLYWYRRVMGKEIKFLLHFVKESKQDESGMPNNRFLAERTGGTYSTLKVQPAELEDSGVYFCASSPQVARVAKNIQYFGAGTRLSVL.

The V gene is TRBV6-5, the J gene TRBJ1-2; weak D call: TRBD1 (5 bases). CDR1 and CDR2 (germline): MNHEY, SVGAGI. The CDR3 consists of 12 residues. Between the trimmed V and J ends, which lost 10 bases and 5 bases, there was a span of 14 bases. The CDR3: CAMGERDYGYTF. CDR3 DNA: TGTGCCATGGGGGAGCGGGATTATGGCTACACCTTC.

V is TRBV19 and J is TRBJ1-6; D ambiguous. The germline gives CDR1 LNHDA, CDR2 SQIVND (reference sequence). Trimming shortened V by 0 bases and J by 14 bases, and 11 bases separated the two germline ends. CDR3 length: 13 residues. The DNA of the CDR3 is TGTGCCAGTAGTATAGAGGGCTCGTCTACCCTCCACTTT. Its protein product is CASSIEGSSTLHF.

V and J are TRBV29-1 and TRBJ2-7, with D maybe TRBD1 (6 bases). Trimming shortened V by 4 bases and J by 0 bases, and 13 bases separated the two germline ends. The CDR3 extends over 14 amino acids. Germline values: CDR1 SQVTM, CDR2 ANQGSEA. This chain's CDR3 is CSVVPRDTSYEQYF. The CDR3 coding sequence is TGCAGCGTTGTCCCCCGGGACACCTCCTACGAGCAGTACTTC.

The chain recombines TRBV7-9 with TRBJ2-7, with D perhaps TRBD1 (6 bases). From germline, CDR1 is SEHNR and CDR2 FQNEAQ (reference sequence). V shed 1 base and J shed 5 bases, with 9 bases lying between them. The CDR3 covers 13 residues. CDR3 amino acids: CASSLDRADEQYF. DNA of the CDR3: TGTGCCAGCAGCTTAGACAGGGCTGACGAGCAGTACTTC. The full variable domain, rest sourced from reference TRBV7-9 and TRBJ2-7, is DTGVSQNPRHKITKRGQNVTFRCDPISEHNRLYWYRQTLGQGPEFLTYFQNEAQLEKSRLLSDRFSAERPKGSFSTLEIQRTEQGDSAMYLCASSLDRADEQYFGPGTRLTVT.

The chain has TRBV6-6 and TRBJ2-7; D is possibly TRBD1 (6 bases). The ends were cut back, 8 bases at V and 4 bases at J, with 12 bases in the middle. Per germline, CDR1 MNHNY and CDR2 SVGAGI (reference sequence). The CDR3 length is 12 residues. In nucleotides, the CDR3 is TGTGCCAGCGCACCAGGGGTTTACGAGCAGTACTTC. This translates into CASAPGVYEQYF.

The rearrangement uses TRBV27 and TRBJ2-1; 8 positions match TRBD2. CDR1 is MNHEY and CDR2 is SMNVEV in the germline V gene (reference sequence). This CDR3 spans 16 amino acids. Trimming removed 5 bases from V and 4 bases from J; junction bases left unmatched: 10. The CDR3 spells CASSLRSGGLYNEQFF. For the CDR3, the DNA is TGTGCCAGCAGTCTCAGAAGCGGGGGCCTTTACAATGAGCAGTTCTTC.

To note about this clone: One end of the junction does not line up with germline, which may come from a read error. The rearrangement joins TRBV30 to TRBJ1-2; no clear D. This CDR3 is 13 amino acids long. Germline V lookup: CDR1 GTSNPN, CDR2 SVGIG (reference sequence). The CDR3 sequence is CAWNTNLNYDYTF. DNA of the CDR3: TGTGCCTGGAACACTAACTTAAACTATGACTACACCTTC.

The chain links TRBV5-1 to TRBJ2-1, with a tentative D call TRBD1 (6 bases). V shed 2 bases and J shed 10 bases, with 7 bases lying between them. The germline gives CDR1 SGHRS, CDR2 YFSETQ. The CDR3 is 11 amino acids. CDR3 DNA: TGCGCCAGCAGCTTTGGGACAGAGCAGTTCTTC. It is translated as CASSFGTEQFF.

V usage is TRBV5-4 and J usage is TRBJ1-2; D might be TRBD1 (6 bases). This CDR3 is built from 15 residues. Germline CDR1 and CDR2: SGHNT and YYREEE (reference sequence). V was trimmed by 3 bases and J by 2 bases, leaving 14 bases between them. Here the CDR3 DNA reads TGTGCCAGCAGCTCCCCGGGACAATTAAACTATGGCTACACCTTC. It codes for CASSSPGQLNYGYTF.

The genes are TRBV27 and TRBJ2-2, with D unclear. V dropped 2 bases and J dropped 5 bases, with 6 bases sitting between them. This CDR3 has 13 residues. The germline V gene has CDR1 MNHEY and CDR2 SMNVEV (reference sequence). The CDR3 region is CASSLEDTGELFF. CDR3 in DNA: TGTGCCAGCAGTTTAGAGGATACCGGGGAGCTGTTTTTT.